The present entry profiles one T cell receptor beta chain with its context. Antigen specificity is unknown. CDR1 and CDR2 from the germline V gene are SQVTM and ANQGSEA. There are 15 residues in the CDR3. Trimming cost V 5 bases and J 1 base; bases outside gene matches: 10. These data originate in a study of T cell responses to AZD1222 COVID-19 vaccine. Measured with immunoSEQ multiplex PCR; TCRdb has only the in-frame clones, and not every one. The data contain some 87,000 clones, around 90% of them singletons. Regarding the study as a whole: Donors were chiefly white British, with a greater number of females, and clonal diversity was perhaps underestimated.

The V call is TRBV29-1, the J call TRBJ1-2; 7 nucleotides agree with TRBD1. This receptor was taken from an adult in good health. The sequencing here drew on peripheral blood, taken on day 0 of MenACWY control vaccination. The CDR3 sequence: CSVYVGGDLNYGYTF. CDR3 in DNA: TGCAGCGTTTACGTAGGGGGCGATCTTAACTATGGCTACACCTTC.